This T cell receptor beta chain stems from a study of long-term antiretroviral therapy in people with HIV. Overall study: Sampling started about a decade before the 2015 immediate-ART recommendation. General study results and limits: Post-ART diversity increased but stayed below transplant donor controls.

immunoSEQ v3.0 was run at survey level. Per-sample TRB depth target: about 35,000-55,000 T-cell genomes. The table came from immunoSEQ multiplex PCR; TCRdb's copy has only in-frame clones and leaves some out. Among about 43,000 clones listed, 86% were seen once. Comments on this clone: What it binds is unknown.

Each HIV participant was treated in the United States. The V gene's germline CDR1 is MNHNS and CDR2 SASEGT. The CDR3 extends over 17 amino acids. V shed 2 bases and J shed 6 bases, with 20 bases lying between them. The receptor comes from a woman aged 45 to 65 with HIV. The source was unsorted PBMCs, collected 0.1 years before starting antiretroviral therapy. The chain is built from TRBV6-1 and TRBJ2-1; D is perhaps TRBD2 (6 bases). CDR3 DNA sequence: TGTGCCAGCAGTGAAAGACGGGACTTCCTCTTTTCCAATGAGCAGTTCTTC. Translation: CASSERRDFLFSNEQFF.